The 6 T cell receptor beta chains below all came from one sample that was sequenced in a study of T cell responses to AZD1222 COVID-19 vaccine (dated by TCRdb to the early 2020s). Reading the label with the study, this specimen's time point is: baseline before first vaccination. Library construction relied on the immunoSEQ multiplex PCR assay. Held by TCRdb, this immuneACCESS table contains in-frame sequences only and omits some clones. Under half of the omission traces to an unresolved V gene where checked; the cause of the rest is unknown. This sample has about 140,000 clones in its table, and around 89% of those were observed once. The ten largest account for over 2.5% of the sample. This sample comprised peripheral blood, obtained on day 0 of AZD1222 vaccination. The receptors were gathered from an adult in good health.

This chain connects TRBV19 to TRBJ1-5; no definite D call. CDR1 and CDR2 from the germline V gene are LNHDA and SQIVND (reference sequence). CDR3 length: 16 amino acids. The V gene lost 3 bases and the J gene lost 0 bases, with 12 bases spanning the gap. CDR3 DNA: TGTGCCAGTAGTATTAGGCCCGGGGATAGCAATCAGCCCCAGCATTTT. This encodes CASSIRPGDSNQPQHF. Using reference TRBV19 and TRBJ1-5 for the parts outside the CDR3, the full variable domain is DGGITQSPKYLFRKEGQNVTLSCEQNLNHDAMYWYRQDPGQGLRLIYYSQIVNDFQKGDIAEGYSVSREKKESFPLTVTSAQKNPTAFYLCASSIRPGDSNQPQHFGDGTRLSIL.

This rearrangement joins TRBV27 to TRBJ1-5; perhaps TRBD1 as D (5 bases). This CDR3 has 16 amino acids. Germline CDR1 reads MNHEY; CDR2 reads SMNVEV (reference sequence). Trimming stripped 6 bases from V and 0 bases from J, with 15 bases between. CDR3 nucleotide sequence: TGTGCCAGCAGCCCTGTAAGACAGTATAGCAATCAGCCCCAGCATTTT. Protein sequence: CASSPVRQYSNQPQHF.

V gene TRBV9 combines with J gene TRBJ2-1, with a tentative D call TRBD2 (5 bases). V was pared by 3 bases and J by 7 bases, with 17 bases between. The germline CDR1 and CDR2 sequences are SGDLS and YYNGEE. This CDR3 has 15 amino acids. DNA for the CDR3: TGTGCCAGCAGCGCCTGGGCCGGGGTCGGGAATGAGCAGTTCTTC. Protein sequence: CASSAWAGVGNEQFF. The entire variable domain, with the rest obtained from reference TRBV9 and TRBJ2-1, is as follows: DSGVTQTPKHLITATGQRVTLRCSPRSGDLSVYWYQQSLDQGLQFLIQYYNGEERAKGNILERFSAQQFPDLHSELNLSSLELGDSALYFCASSAWAGVGNEQFFGPGTRLTVL.

In DNA, the CDR3 is TGTGCCAGCAGACGGTACAGGGGCGGAGGTGCCGGGGAGCTGTTTTTT. The encoded protein is CASRRYRGGGAGELFF. The chain recombines TRBV7-2 with TRBJ2-2; 7 nucleotides match TRBD1. The V and J ends lost 6 bases and 6 bases, in that order; junction bases with no gene match: 13. There are 16 residues in the CDR3. CDR1 is SGHTA, CDR2 FQGNSA, per germline.

The rearrangement joins TRBV6-2 or TRBV6-3 to TRBJ1-5; 9 bases fit TRBD1. CDR3 length: 18 amino acids. Per the germline V gene, CDR1 is MNHEY and CDR2 is SVGEGT. Trimming at V came to 3 bases and at J to 6 bases, leaving 15 bases not matched to a gene. The CDR3 reads CASSYEGQGLSSGQPQHF. In DNA, the CDR3 is TGTGCCAGCAGTTATGAGGGACAGGGACTATCGAGCGGTCAGCCCCAGCATTTT.

V usage is TRBV19 and J usage is TRBJ2-4; 9 positions match TRBD2. Germline V gene sequence: CDR1 LNHDA, CDR2 SQIVND (reference sequence). The CDR3 runs to 17 residues. Germline trimming cut 3 bases from V and 3 bases from J; bases unmatched to any gene: 9. The CDR3 here is CASSMGMAGGSKNIQYF. CDR3 DNA: TGTGCCAGTAGTATGGGGATGGCGGGGGGGAGCAAAAACATTCAGTACTTC.